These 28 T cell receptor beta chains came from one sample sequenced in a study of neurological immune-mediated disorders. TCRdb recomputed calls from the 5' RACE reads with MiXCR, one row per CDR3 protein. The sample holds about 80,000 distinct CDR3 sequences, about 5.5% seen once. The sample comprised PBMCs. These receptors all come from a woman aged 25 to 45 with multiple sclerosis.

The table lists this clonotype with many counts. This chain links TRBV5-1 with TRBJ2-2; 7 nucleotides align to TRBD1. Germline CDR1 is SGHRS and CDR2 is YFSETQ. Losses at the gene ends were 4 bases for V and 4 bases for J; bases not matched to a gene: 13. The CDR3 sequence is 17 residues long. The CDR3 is CASSLSPGTVSTGELFF. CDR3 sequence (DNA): TGCGCCAGCAGCCTTTCACCCGGGACAGTCTCCACCGGGGAGCTGTTTTTT.

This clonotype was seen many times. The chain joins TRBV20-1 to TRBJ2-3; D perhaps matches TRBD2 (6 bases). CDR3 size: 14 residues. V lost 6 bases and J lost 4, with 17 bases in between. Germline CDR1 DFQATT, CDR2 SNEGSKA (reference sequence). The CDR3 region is CSALDYSSADTQYF. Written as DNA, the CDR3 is TGCAGTGCGTTGGACTATAGTAGCGCAGATACGCAGTATTTT.

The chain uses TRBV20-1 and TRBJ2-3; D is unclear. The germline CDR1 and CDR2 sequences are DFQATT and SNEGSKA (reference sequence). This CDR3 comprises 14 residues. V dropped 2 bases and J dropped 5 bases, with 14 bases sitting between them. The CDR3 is CSARPLELRDTQYF. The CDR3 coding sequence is TGCAGTGCTAGACCGCTAGAACTGAGAGATACGCAGTATTTT.

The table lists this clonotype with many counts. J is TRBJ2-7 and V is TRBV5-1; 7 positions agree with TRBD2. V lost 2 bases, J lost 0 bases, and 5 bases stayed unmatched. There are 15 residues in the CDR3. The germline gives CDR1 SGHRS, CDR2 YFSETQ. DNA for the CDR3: TGCGCCAGCAGCTTTGGGCGGGGGAGCTCCTACGAGCAGTACTTC. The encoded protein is CASSFGRGSSYEQYF.

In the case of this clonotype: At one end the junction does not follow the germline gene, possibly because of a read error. The CDR3 region has the DNA TGCAGTGCTAGACCGTACGGGAGCTCACCCCTACACTTT. This translates into CSARPYGSSPLHF. The V and J genes are TRBV20-1 and TRBJ1-6; D is ambiguous. Germline V gene sequence: CDR1 DFQATT, CDR2 SNEGSKA (reference sequence). The CDR3 is made up of 13 amino acids.

The CDR3 sequence is CSAHEQGFGTGELFF. The CDR3 coding sequence is TGCAGTGCGCACGAGCAGGGATTCGGAACCGGGGAGCTGTTTTTT. This sequence joins TRBV20-1 and TRBJ2-2; weak D call: TRBD1 (5 bases). The CDR3 totals 15 residues. V was shortened by 6 bases and J by 5 bases, with 19 bases between the two germline ends. Germline V CDR1 and CDR2: DFQATT, SNEGSKA (reference sequence).

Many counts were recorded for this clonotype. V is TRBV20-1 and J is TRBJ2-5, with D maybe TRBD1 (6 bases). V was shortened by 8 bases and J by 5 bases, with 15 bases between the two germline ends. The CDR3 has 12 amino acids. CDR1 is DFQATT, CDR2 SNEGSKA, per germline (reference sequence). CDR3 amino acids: CSTLGDTETQYF. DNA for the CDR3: TGCAGTACACTAGGGGACACTGAGACCCAGTACTTC.

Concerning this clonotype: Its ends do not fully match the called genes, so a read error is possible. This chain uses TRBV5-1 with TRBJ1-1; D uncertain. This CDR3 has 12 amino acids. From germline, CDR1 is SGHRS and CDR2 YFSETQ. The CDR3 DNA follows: TGCGCCAGCAGCTTGGGGGCCACTGCAGCTTTCTTT. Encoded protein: CASSLGATAAFF.

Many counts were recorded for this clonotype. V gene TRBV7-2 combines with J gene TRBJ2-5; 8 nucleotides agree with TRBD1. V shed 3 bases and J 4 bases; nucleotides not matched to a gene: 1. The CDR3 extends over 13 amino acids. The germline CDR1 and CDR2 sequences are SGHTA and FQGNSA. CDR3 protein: CASSFGQGETQYF. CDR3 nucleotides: TGTGCCAGCAGCTTCGGACAGGGAGAGACCCAGTACTTC.

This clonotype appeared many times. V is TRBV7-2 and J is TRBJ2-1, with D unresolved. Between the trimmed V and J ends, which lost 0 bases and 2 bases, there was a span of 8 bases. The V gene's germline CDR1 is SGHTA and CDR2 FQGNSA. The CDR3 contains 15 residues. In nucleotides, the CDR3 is TGTGCCAGCAGCTTAGCTATGTCCCCCTACAATGAGCAGTTCTTC. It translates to CASSLAMSPYNEQFF. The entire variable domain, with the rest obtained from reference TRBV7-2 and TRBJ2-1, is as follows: GAGVSQSPSNKVTEKGKDVELRCDPISGHTALYWYRQSLGQGLEFLIYFQGNSAPDKSGLPSDRFSAERTGGSVSTLTIQRTQQEDSAVYLCASSLAMSPYNEQFFGPGTRLTVL.

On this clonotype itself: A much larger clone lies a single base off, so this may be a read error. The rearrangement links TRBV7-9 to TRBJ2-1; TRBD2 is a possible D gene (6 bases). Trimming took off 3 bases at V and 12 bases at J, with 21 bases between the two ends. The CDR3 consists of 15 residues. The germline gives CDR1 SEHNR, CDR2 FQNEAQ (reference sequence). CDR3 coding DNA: TGTGCCAGCAGCTTCGGCTCAACGGGAGAGCGGGCGCAGTTCTTC. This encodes CASSFGSTGERAQFF. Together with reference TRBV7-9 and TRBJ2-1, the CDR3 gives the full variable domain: DTGVSQNPRHKITKRGQNVTFRCDPISEHNRLYWYRQTLGQGPEFLTYFQNEAQLEKSRLLSDRFSAERPKGSFSTLEIQRTEQGDSAMYLCASSFGSTGERAQFFGPGTRLTVL.

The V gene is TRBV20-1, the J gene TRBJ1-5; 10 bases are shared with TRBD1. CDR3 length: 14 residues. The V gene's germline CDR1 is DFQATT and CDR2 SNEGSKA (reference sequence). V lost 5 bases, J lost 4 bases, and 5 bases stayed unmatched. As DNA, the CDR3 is TGCAGTGCTCCTTCGGACAGGGGGAATCAGCCCCAGCATTTT. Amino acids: CSAPSDRGNQPQHF.

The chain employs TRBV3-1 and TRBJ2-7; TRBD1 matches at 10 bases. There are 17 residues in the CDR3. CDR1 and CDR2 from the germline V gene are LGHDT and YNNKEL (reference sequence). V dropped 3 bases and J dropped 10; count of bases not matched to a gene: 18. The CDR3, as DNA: TGTGCCAGCAGCCAGCAGATAAGCGGGACAGGGGCGACTTCTCAGTACGTC. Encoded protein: CASSQQISGTGATSQYV.

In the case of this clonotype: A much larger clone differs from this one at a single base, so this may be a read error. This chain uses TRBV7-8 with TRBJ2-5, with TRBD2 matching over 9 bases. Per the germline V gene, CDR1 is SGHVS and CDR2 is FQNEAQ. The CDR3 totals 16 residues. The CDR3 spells CASSLDDLAGQENQYF. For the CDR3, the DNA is TGTGCCAGCAGCTTAGACGATCTAGCGGGGCAAGAGAACCAGTACTTC.

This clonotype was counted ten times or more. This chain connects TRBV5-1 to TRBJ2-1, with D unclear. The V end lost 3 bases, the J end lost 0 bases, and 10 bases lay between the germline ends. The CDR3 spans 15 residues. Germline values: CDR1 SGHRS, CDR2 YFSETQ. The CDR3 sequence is CASSSQTLSYNEQFF. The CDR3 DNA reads TGCGCCAGCAGCTCCCAGACTCTCTCCTACAATGAGCAGTTCTTC.

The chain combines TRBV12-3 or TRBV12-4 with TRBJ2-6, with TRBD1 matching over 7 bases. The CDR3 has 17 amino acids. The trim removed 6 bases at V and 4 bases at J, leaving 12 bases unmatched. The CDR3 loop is CASSPAGQVAGANVLTF. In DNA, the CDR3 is TGTGCCAGCAGCCCGGCCGGACAGGTAGCAGGGGCCAACGTCCTGACTTTC.

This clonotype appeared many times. The CDR3 here is CASSFTGGSYEQYF. As DNA, the CDR3 is TGTGCCAGCAGCTTCACAGGGGGCTCCTACGAGCAGTACTTC. The V call is TRBV5-6, the J call TRBJ2-7; TRBD1 aligns across 8 bases. The V gene end was trimmed by 2 bases and the J gene end by 0 bases; junction bases not matched to a gene: 1. This CDR3 has 14 amino acids. Germline V gives CDR1 SGHDT, CDR2 YYEEEE. Variable domain in full (rest from reference TRBV5-6 and TRBJ2-7): DAGVTQSPTHLIKTRGQQVTLRCSPKSGHDTVSWYQQALGQGPQFIFQYYEEEERQRGNFPDRFSGHQFPNYSSELNVNALLLGDSALYLCASSFTGGSYEQYFGPGTRLTVT.

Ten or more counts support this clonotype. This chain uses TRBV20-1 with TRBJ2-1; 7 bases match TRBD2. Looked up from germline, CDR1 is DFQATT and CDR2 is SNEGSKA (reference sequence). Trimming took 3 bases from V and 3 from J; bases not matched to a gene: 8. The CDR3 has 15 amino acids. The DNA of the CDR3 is TGCAGTGCTAGTCCTCTAGCGGCGAACTACAATGAGCAGTTCTTC. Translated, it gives CSASPLAANYNEQFF.

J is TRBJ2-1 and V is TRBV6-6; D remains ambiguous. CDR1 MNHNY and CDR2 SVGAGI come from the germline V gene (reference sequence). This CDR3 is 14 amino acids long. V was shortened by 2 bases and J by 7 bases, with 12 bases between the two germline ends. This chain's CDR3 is CASSYDPGKNEQFF. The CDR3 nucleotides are TGTGCCAGCAGTTACGACCCAGGTAAAAATGAGCAGTTCTTC.

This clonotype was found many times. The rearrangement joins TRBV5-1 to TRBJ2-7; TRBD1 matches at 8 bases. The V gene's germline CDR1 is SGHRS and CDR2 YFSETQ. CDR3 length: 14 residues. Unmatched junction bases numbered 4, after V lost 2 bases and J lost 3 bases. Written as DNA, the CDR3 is TGCGCCAGCAGCTTAGGACAGGGATTCTACGAGCAGTACTTC. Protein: CASSLGQGFYEQYF. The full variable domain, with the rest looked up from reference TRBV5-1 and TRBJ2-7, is KAGVTQTPRYLIKTRGQQVTLSCSPISGHRSVSWYQQTPGQGLQFLFEYFSETQRNKGNFPGRFSGRQFSNSRSEMNVSTLELGDSALYLCASSLGQGFYEQYFGPGTRLTVT.

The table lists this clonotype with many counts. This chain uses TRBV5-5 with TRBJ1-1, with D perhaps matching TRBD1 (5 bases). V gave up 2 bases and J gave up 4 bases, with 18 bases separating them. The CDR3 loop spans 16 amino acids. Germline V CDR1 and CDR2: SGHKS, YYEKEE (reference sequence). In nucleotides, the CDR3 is TGTGCCAGCAGCTTTGGAGGGACCGCCCGAGGCACTGAAGCTTTCTTT. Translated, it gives CASSFGGTARGTEAFF.

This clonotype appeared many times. The CDR3 DNA follows: TGTGCCAGCAGCCGGGGAGGGGACTCCTACAATGAGCAGTTCTTC. Amino acids: CASSRGGDSYNEQFF. The chain has TRBV5-6 and TRBJ2-1, with 7 bases identical to TRBD2. The germline gives CDR1 SGHDT, CDR2 YYEEEE. This CDR3 spans 15 amino acids. J lost 0 bases, V lost 4 bases, and 4 bases had no gene match.

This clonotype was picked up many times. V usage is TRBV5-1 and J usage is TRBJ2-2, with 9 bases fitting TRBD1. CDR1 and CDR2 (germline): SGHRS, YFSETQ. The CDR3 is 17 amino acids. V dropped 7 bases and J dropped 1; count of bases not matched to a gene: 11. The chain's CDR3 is CASCNSPGQGNTGELFF. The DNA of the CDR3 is TGCGCCAGCTGCAATTCCCCGGGACAGGGGAACACCGGGGAGCTGTTTTTT.

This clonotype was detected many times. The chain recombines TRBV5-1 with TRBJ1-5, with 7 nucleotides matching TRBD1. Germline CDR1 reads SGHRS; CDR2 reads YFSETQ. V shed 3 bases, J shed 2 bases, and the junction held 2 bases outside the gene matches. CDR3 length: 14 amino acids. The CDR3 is CASSSGTGNQPQHF. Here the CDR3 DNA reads TGCGCCAGCAGCTCCGGGACAGGCAATCAGCCCCAGCATTTT.

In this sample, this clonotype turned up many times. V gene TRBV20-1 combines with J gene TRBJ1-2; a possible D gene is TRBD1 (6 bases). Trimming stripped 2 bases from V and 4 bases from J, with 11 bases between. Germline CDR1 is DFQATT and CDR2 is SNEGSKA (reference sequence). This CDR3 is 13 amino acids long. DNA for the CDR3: TGCAGTGCTAGAATTCAGGGGATCTATGGCTACACCTTC. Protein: CSARIQGIYGYTF.

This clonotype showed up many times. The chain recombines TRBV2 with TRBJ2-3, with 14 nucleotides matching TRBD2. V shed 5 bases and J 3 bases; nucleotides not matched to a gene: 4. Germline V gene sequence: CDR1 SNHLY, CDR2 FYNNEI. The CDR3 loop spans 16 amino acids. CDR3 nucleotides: TGTGCCAGCAGTCCCAGACTAGCGGGAGGGACAGATACGCAGTATTTT. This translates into CASSPRLAGGTDTQYF.

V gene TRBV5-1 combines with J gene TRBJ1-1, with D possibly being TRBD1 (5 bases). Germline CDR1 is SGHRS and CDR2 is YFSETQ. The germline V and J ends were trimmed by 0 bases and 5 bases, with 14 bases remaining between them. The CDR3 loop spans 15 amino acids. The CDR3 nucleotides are TGCGCCAGCAGCTTGGCCGGGCAGGGAGAAACTGAAGCTTTCTTT. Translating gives CASSLAGQGETEAFF.

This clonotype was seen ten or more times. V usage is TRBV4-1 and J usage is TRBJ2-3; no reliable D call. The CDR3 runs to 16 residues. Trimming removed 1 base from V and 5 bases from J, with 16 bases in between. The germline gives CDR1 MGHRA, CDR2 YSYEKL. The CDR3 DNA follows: TGCGCCAGCAGCCAAGTCTCGGTGACGCTGGGAGATACGCAGTATTTT. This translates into CASSQVSVTLGDTQYF.